This T cell receptor beta chain was retrieved from a study of T cells in Graves' hyperthyroidism and ophthalmopathy. Regions amplified from RNA transcripts were the TCR beta CDR3 regions. RT-PCR in the first round (using the HTBI primer set) targeted the TCR CDR3. TCRdb called the multiplex PCR reads again in MiXCR, with one record for every CDR3 protein. Here the sample spans 300,000 to 450,000 distinct CDR3 sequences, 15% to 18% being singletons. Hyperthyroidism, newly diagnosed and lasting under 2 months, affected patients aged 18 to 65. The V segment lost 5 bases and the J segment 6 bases; nucleotides outside the gene matches: 16. The germline V gene has CDR1 SGHTA and CDR2 FQGTGA. The CDR3 extends over 16 amino acids. Study conclusions and caveats: In validation, the model predicted ophthalmopathy. These predictions came a median about 6.5 months before onset.

There are many counts of this clonotype. Its antigen is not identified. Sequenced material: blood. The sequence was obtained from a woman aged 18 to 35 with Graves' hyperthyroidism that later progressed to Graves' ophthalmopathy. J is TRBJ2-7 and V is TRBV7-3; 7 bases fit TRBD2. Here the CDR3 DNA reads TGTGCCAGCAGCCCCTCTAAGGGGAGGGCTTTCACCGAGCAGTACTTC. Its translation is CASSPSKGRAFTEQYF.